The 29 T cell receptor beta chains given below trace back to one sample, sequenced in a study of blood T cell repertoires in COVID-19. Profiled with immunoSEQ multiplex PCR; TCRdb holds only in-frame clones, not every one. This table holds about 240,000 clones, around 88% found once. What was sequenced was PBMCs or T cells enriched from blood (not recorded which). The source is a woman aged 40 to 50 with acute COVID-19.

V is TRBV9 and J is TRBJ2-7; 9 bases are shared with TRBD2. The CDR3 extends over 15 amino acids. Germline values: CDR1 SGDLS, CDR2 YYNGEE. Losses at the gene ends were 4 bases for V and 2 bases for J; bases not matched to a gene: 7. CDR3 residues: CASSSGAGGPYEQYF. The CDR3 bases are TGTGCCAGCAGCTCCGGGGCGGGAGGGCCCTACGAGCAGTACTTC.

The CDR3 sequence is CASSLSAGLEQYF. In DNA form, the CDR3 reads TGCGCCAGCAGCTTGAGTGCAGGGCTCGAGCAGTACTTC. The chain employs TRBV5-1 and TRBJ2-7, with a tentative D call TRBD1 (5 bases). CDR3 length: 13 residues. From germline, CDR1 is SGHRS and CDR2 YFSETQ. The V end was cut by 1 base, the J end by 6 bases, with 11 bases between.

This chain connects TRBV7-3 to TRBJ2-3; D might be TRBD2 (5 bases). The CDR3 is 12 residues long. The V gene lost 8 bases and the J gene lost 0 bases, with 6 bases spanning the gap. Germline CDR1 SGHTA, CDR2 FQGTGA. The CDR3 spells CASGGSTDTQYF. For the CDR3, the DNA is TGTGCCAGCGGCGGGAGCACAGATACGCAGTATTTT.

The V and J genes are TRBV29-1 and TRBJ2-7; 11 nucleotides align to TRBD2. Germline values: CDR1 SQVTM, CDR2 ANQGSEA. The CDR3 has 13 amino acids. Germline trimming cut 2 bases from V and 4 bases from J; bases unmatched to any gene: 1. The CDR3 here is CSVETSGSYEQYF. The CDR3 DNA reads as TGCAGCGTTGAAACTAGCGGGAGTTACGAGCAGTACTTC.

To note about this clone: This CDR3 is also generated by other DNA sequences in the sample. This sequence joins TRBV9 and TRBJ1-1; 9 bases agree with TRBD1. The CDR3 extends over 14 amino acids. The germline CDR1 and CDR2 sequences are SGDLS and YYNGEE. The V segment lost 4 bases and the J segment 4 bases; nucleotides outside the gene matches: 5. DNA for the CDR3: TGTGCCAGCAGCCCACAGACAGGGGGCACTGAAGCTTTCTTT. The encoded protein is CASSPQTGGTEAFF.

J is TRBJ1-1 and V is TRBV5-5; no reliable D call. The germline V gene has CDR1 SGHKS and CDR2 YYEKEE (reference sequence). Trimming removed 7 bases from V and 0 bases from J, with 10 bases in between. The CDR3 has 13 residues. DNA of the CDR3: TGTGCCAGCCTCGAGAGCATGAACACTGAAGCTTTCTTT. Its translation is CASLESMNTEAFF.

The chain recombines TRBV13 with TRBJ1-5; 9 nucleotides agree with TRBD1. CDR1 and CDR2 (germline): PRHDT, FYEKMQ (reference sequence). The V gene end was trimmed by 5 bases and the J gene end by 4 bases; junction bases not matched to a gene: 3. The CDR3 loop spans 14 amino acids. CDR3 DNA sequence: TGTGCCAGCAGCAACAGGGGGCGTAATCAGCCCCAGCATTTT. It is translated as CASSNRGRNQPQHF.

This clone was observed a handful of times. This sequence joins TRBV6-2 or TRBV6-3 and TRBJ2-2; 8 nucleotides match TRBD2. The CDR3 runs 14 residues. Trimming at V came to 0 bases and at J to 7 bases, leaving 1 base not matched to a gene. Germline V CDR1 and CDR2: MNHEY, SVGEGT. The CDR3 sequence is CASSYSREGGELFF. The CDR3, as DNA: TGTGCCAGCAGTTACTCCCGGGAGGGCGGGGAGCTGTTTTTT.

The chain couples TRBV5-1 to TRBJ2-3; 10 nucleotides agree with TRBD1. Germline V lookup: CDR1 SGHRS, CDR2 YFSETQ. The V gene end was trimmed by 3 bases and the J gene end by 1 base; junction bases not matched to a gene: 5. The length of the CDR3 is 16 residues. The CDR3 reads CASSSTGTGGTDTQYF. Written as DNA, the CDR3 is TGCGCCAGCAGCTCAACCGGGACAGGGGGCACAGATACGCAGTATTTT.

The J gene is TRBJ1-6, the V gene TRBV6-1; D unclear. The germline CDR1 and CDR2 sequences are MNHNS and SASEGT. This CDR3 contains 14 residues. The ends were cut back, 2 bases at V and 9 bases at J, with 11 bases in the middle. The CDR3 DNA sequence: TGTGCCAGCAGTGAAAGGAGGGTTGCTTCACCCCTCCACTTT. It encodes CASSERRVASPLHF.

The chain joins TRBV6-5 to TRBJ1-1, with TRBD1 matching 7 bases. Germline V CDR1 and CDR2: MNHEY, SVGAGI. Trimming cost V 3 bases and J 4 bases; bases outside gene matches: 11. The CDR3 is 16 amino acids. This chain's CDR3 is CASSYSSGTVTTEAFF. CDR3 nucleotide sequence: TGTGCCAGCAGTTATTCCTCCGGGACAGTGACCACTGAAGCTTTCTTT.

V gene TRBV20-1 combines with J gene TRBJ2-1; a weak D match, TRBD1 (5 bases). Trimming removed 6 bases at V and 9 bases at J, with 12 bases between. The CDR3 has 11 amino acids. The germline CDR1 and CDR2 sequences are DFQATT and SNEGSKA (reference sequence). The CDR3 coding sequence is TGCAGTGCAGGGGCTCCCGGTGAGCAGTTCTTC. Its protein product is CSAGAPGEQFF.

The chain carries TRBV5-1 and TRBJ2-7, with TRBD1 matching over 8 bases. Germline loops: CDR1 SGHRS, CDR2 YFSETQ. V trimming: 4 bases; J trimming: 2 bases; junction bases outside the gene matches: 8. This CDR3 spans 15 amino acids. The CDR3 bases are TGCGCCAGCAGCAGAGGGAGGACAGGGCCCTACGAGCAGTACTTC. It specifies CASSRGRTGPYEQYF.

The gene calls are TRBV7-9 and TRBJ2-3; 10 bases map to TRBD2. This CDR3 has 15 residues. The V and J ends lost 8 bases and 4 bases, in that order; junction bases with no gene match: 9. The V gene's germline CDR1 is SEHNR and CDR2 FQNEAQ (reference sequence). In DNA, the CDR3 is TGTGCCAGCGGGAAGCGGGAGGGCCGTTCAGATACGCAGTATTTT. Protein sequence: CASGKREGRSDTQYF.

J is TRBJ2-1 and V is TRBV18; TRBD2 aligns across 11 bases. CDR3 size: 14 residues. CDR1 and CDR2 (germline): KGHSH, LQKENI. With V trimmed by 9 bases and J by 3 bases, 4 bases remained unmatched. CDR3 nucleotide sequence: TGTGCCAGGCGACTAGCGGGATACTACAATGAGCAGTTCTTC. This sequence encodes CARRLAGYYNEQFF.

In DNA form, the CDR3 reads TGTGCCAGCCCTAAAACGGGAGGGTTAGATACGCAGTATTTT. It translates to CASPKTGGLDTQYF. V usage is TRBV21-1 and J usage is TRBJ2-3; TRBD2 reflects the table's D call only, with no check against the DNA. TRBV21-1 constitutes a pseudogene. This CDR3 is 14 amino acids long.

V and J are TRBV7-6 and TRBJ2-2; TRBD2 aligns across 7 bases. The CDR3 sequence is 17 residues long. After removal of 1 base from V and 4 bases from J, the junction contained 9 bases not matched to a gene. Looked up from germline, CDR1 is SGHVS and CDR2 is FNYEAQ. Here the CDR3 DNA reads TGTGCCAGCAGCTTAGGAGCTTCAGCGGGATCCACCGGGGAGCTGTTTTTT. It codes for CASSLGASAGSTGELFF.

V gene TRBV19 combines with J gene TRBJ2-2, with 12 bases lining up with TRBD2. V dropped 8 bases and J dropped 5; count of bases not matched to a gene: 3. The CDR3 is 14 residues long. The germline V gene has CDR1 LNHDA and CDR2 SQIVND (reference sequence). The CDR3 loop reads CASQGLAGTGELFF. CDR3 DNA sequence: TGTGCCAGTCAGGGACTAGCGGGTACCGGGGAGCTGTTTTTT.

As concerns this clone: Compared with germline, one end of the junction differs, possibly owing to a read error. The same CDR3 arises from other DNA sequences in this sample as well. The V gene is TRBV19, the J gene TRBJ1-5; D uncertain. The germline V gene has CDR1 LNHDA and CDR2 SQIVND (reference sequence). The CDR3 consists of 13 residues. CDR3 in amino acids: CATSTQPKVPQHF. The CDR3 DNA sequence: TGCGCCACCTCGACTCAGCCAAAGGTGCCCCAGCATTTT.

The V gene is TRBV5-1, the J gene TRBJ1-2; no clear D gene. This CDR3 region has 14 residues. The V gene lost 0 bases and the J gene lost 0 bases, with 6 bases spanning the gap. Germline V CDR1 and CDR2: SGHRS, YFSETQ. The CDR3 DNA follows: TGCGCCAGCAGCTTGGACAGATCTAACTATGGCTACACCTTC. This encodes CASSLDRSNYGYTF.

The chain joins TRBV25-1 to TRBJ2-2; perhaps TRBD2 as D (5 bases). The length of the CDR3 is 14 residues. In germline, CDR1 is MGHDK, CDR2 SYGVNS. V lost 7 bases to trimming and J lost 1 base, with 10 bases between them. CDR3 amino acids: CASTSSGNTGELFF. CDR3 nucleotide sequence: TGTGCCAGCACCTCGAGCGGGAACACCGGGGAGCTGTTTTTT.

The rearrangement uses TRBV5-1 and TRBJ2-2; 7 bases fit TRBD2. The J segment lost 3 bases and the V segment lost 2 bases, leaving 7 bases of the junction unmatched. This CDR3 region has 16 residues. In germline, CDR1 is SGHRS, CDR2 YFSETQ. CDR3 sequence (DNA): TGCGCCAGCAGCTTTTTTGCGGGAGTTGACACCGGGGAGCTGTTTTTT. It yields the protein CASSFFAGVDTGELFF.

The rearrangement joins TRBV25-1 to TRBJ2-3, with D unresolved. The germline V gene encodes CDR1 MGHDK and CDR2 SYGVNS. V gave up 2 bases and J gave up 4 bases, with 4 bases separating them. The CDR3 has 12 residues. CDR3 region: CASSERADTQYF. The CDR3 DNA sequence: TGTGCCAGCAGTGAACGGGCAGATACGCAGTATTTT.

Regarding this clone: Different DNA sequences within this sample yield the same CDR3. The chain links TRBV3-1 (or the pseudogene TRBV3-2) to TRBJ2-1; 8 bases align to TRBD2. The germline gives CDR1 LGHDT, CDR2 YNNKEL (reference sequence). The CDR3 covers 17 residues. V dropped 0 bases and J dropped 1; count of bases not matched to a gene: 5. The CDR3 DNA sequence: TGTGCCAGCAGCCAAGATTTAAGCGGGAGTTCCTACAATGAGCAGTTCTTC. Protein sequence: CASSQDLSGSSYNEQFF.

The CDR3 sequence is CASSRREDEQYF. The CDR3 DNA reads TGTGCCAGCAGCCGCCGTGAGGACGAGCAGTACTTC. The J gene is TRBJ2-7, the V gene TRBV3-1 (or the pseudogene TRBV3-2), with D unresolved. The V gene's germline CDR1 is LGHDT and CDR2 YNNKEL (reference sequence). With 4 bases removed from V and 5 bases from J, the gap between germline ends came to 9 bases. The CDR3 covers 12 residues.

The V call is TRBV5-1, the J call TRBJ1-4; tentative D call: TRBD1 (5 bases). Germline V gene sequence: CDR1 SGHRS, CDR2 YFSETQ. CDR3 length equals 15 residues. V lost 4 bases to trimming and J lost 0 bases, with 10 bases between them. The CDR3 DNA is TGCGCCAGCAGCACGGGACTTTCAACTAATGAAAAACTGTTTTTT. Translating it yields CASSTGLSTNEKLFF.

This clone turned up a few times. CDR3 bases: TGTGCCAGCAGTGAAAACCCACTAGCGGGAGACGAGCAGTACTTC. This codes for CASSENPLAGDEQYF. This chain joins TRBV2 and TRBJ2-7, with 11 bases identical to TRBD2. Germline trimming cut 2 bases from V and 5 bases from J; bases unmatched to any gene: 5. Germline CDR1 SNHLY, CDR2 FYNNEI. The CDR3 has 15 residues.

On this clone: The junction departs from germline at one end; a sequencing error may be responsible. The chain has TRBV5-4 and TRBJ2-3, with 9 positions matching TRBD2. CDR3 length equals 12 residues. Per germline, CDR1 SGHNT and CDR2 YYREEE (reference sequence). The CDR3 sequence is CASSLGLASHSF. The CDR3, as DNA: TGTGCCAGCAGCCTCGGACTAGCGAGTCACTCCTTT.

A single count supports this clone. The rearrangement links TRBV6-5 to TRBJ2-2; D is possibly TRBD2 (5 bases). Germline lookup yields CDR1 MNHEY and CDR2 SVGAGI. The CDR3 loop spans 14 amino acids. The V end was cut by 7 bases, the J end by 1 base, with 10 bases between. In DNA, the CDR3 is TGTGCCAGCACCCGGGAACGGAACACCGGGGAGCTGTTTTTT. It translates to CASTRERNTGELFF.